A selection of T cell receptor beta chains follows, all from one sample in a study of identical twins. TCRdb reprocessed the 5' RACE reads via MiXCR and lists one record per CDR3 protein. The sample shows some 230,000 distinct CDR3 sequences, 6% to 7% of them seen only once. These data are also associated with another study on T cells expressing NK-cell markers.

Input material: CD8+ T cells sorted from blood. The receptor source for this set is a woman under 30 in good health. Both conserved end residues are part of each CDR3. Each record gives: D gene, J gene, V gene, clone size, CDR3 DNA, CDR3 protein. A D gene is named only where the DNA matches it firmly. Rows give clone size only sometimes, using once, few, many, or a class for an expanded clone.

D: NA; J: TRBJ2-1; V: TRBV14; size: many; DNA: TGTGCCAGCAGCCAAGGGGTCGAGCAGTTCTTC; CDR3: CASSQGVEQFF
D: TRBD2; J: TRBJ2-1; V: TRBV20-1; size: many; DNA: TGCAGTGCTACCGGACTAGCGGGAGTAGAATGGAATGAGCAGTTCTTC; CDR3: CSATGLAGVEWNEQFF
D: TRBD2; J: TRBJ2-1; V: TRBV20-1; size: few; DNA: TGCAGTGCTCCGATGATAGCGGGCCCCTACAATGAGCAGTTCTTC; CDR3: CSAPMIAGPYNEQFF
D: TRBD2; J: TRBJ2-1; V: TRBV5-1; size: NA; DNA: TGCGCCAGCAGCTCAGCGGGGGGGAACTACAATGAGCAGTTCTTC; CDR3: CASSSAGGNYNEQFF
D: NA; J: TRBJ1-2; V: TRBV4-3; size: few; DNA: TGCGCCAGCAGCCAAGAATTGGATTATGGCTACACCTTC; CDR3: CASSQELDYGYTF
D: NA; J: TRBJ2-3; V: TRBV9; size: many; DNA: TGTGCCAGCAGCGTAGCCAGGGTTGGCACAGATACGCAGTATTTT; CDR3: CASSVARVGTDTQYF
D: NA; J: TRBJ1-2; V: TRBV14; size: few; DNA: TGTGCCAGCAGCCAAGAATATCGGGGTCCCGGCTACACCTTC; CDR3: CASSQEYRGPGYTF
D: NA; J: TRBJ2-5; V: TRBV9; size: few; DNA: TGTGCCAGCTCCCAAGATGGTAGCGGGACCCAGTACTTC; CDR3: CASSQDGSGTQYF
D: NA; J: TRBJ2-2; V: TRBV9; size: NA; DNA: TGTGCCAGCAGCGTGGACGAGAGCGGGGAGCTGTTTTTT; CDR3: CASSVDESGELFF
D: TRBD1; J: TRBJ1-2; V: TRBV5-5; size: NA; DNA: TGTGCCAGCAGCTTGGAAGCTGACAGGGTTTATGGCTACACCTTC; CDR3: CASSLEADRVYGYTF
D: NA; J: TRBJ1-2; V: TRBV9; size: NA; DNA: TGTGCCAGCAGCGTAGCCGTCGCCAGTCTCTATGGCTACACCTTC; CDR3: CASSVAVASLYGYTF
D: NA; J: TRBJ1-3; V: TRBV9; size: few; DNA: TGTGCCAGCAGCGTAGTAGGAGCCTCTGGAAACACCATATATTTT; CDR3: CASSVVGASGNTIYF
D: NA; J: TRBJ2-2; V: TRBV7-3; size: NA; DNA: TGTGCCAGCAGCTCCCCGCCAACGGGGGTTAGAACCGGGGAGCTGTTTTTT; CDR3: CASSSPPTGVRTGELFF
D: NA; J: TRBJ2-5; V: TRBV9; size: few; DNA: TGTGCCAGCAGCGTAGCGGGAGATTACGAGACCCAGTACTTC; CDR3: CASSVAGDYETQYF
D: NA; J: TRBJ2-2; V: TRBV12-3/TRBV12-4; size: many; DNA: TGTGCCAGCAGGGGAGGGGAGCTGTTTTTT; CDR3: CASRGGELFF
D: NA; J: TRBJ2-7; V: TRBV12-3/TRBV12-4; size: many; DNA: TGTGCCAGCAGTCTTACAAACTACGAGCAGTACTTC; CDR3: CASSLTNYEQYF
D: NA; J: TRBJ2-1; V: TRBV7-9; size: NA; DNA: TGTGCCGCCTTTATCCTGGGGAATGAGCAGTTCTTC; CDR3: CAAFILGNEQFF
D: NA; J: TRBJ2-7; V: TRBV4-1; size: NA; DNA: TGCGCCAGCAGCCAAGGACTTCGGACCCCGGGGGACGAGCAGTACTTC; CDR3: CASSQGLRTPGDEQYF
D: NA; J: TRBJ2-3; V: TRBV20-1; size: many; DNA: TGCAGTGCCAATCGGGGGGCTCGAGATACGCAGTATTTT; CDR3: CSANRGARDTQYF
D: TRBD2; J: TRBJ2-3; V: TRBV7-6; size: NA; DNA: TGTGCCAGCAGCGCTTCTCTAGCGGGGGAAGGTAACGCGCAGTATTTT; CDR3: CASSASLAGEGNAQYF
D: NA; J: TRBJ1-2; V: TRBV14; size: few; DNA: TGTGCCAGCAGCAGGGGATCTAACTATGGCTACACCTTC; CDR3: CASSRGSNYGYTF
D: TRBD1; J: TRBJ2-3; V: TRBV9; size: many; DNA: TGTGCCAGCAGCGAGGGGACAGGGGTCACAGATACGCAGTATTTT; CDR3: CASSEGTGVTDTQYF
D: TRBD2; J: TRBJ2-1; V: TRBV3-1; size: many; DNA: TGTGCCAGCAGCCAAGATTTGCGGGGGGCCGGTGATGAGCAGTTCTTC; CDR3: CASSQDLRGAGDEQFF
D: TRBD1; J: TRBJ2-1; V: TRBV4-1; size: few; DNA: TGCGCCAGCAGCCAGGGACAGGGGAATGAGCAGTTCTTC; CDR3: CASSQGQGNEQFF
D: NA; J: TRBJ2-3; V: TRBV7-9; size: few; DNA: TGTGCCAGCAGCGACCCGAGCCGTGGGGTAGATACGCAGTATTTT; CDR3: CASSDPSRGVDTQYF
D: TRBD1; J: TRBJ2-7; V: TRBV27; size: many; DNA: TGTGCCAGCAGTGCGCCGGGACAGGGGGCGATCGAGCAGTACTTC; CDR3: CASSAPGQGAIEQYF
D: NA; J: TRBJ1-1; V: TRBV12-3/TRBV12-4; size: NA; DNA: TGTGCCAGCAGTCCTTGGGGGGCTGGCGACACTGAAGCTTTCTTT; CDR3: CASSPWGAGDTEAFF
D: NA; J: TRBJ2-1; V: TRBV6-2/TRBV6-3; size: many; DNA: TGTGCCAGCAGTCCCGCGGAGTACAATGAGCAGTTCTTC; CDR3: CASSPAEYNEQFF
D: NA; J: TRBJ2-1; V: TRBV12-3/TRBV12-4; size: NA; DNA: TGTGCCAGCATCAAGACGGGGAACAATGAGCAGTTCTTC; CDR3: CASIKTGNNEQFF
D: NA; J: TRBJ2-2; V: TRBV5-7; size: many; DNA: TGTGCCAGCAGCTTGGTGTATCGGCAGCTGACGGGCACCGGGGAGCTGTTTTTT; CDR3: CASSLVYRQLTGTGELFF
D: NA; J: TRBJ2-5; V: TRBV5-4; size: NA; DNA: TGTGCCAGCAGCACATCAGGGTTCGGGGAGACCCAGTACTTC; CDR3: CASSTSGFGETQYF
D: NA; J: TRBJ1-1; V: TRBV29-1; size: few; DNA: TGCAGCGTTCGAGGACGAAACTTTAGGGGCTTGCCTGAAGCTTTCTTT; CDR3: CSVRGRNFRGLPEAFF
D: NA; J: TRBJ1-1; V: TRBV27; size: NA; DNA: TGTGCCAGCACCTACACGGGGGGCAACACTGAAGCTTTCTTT; CDR3: CASTYTGGNTEAFF
D: TRBD2; J: TRBJ2-1; V: TRBV5-1; size: few; DNA: TGCGCCAGCAGCTTGACTAGCGGGAGGGCCCTATCCTACAATGAGCAGTTCTTC; CDR3: CASSLTSGRALSYNEQFF
D: NA; J: TRBJ2-7; V: TRBV4-3; size: few; DNA: TGCGCCAGCAGCCAAGCGCAGGGGAGCTCCTACGAGCAGTACTTC; CDR3: CASSQAQGSSYEQYF
D: NA; J: TRBJ2-2; V: TRBV12-3/TRBV12-4; size: NA; DNA: TGTGCCAGCAGTCTCCCTGGACTGTCGGGGGAGCTGTTTTTT; CDR3: CASSLPGLSGELFF
D: NA; J: TRBJ1-2; V: TRBV6-5; size: few; DNA: TGTGCCAGCAGTTATACTCGGGCGGGCTATGGCTACACCTTC; CDR3: CASSYTRAGYGYTF
D: TRBD1; J: TRBJ2-3; V: TRBV12-3/TRBV12-4; size: NA; DNA: TGTGCCAGCAGTCCCACCGGGACAGGTAAAGATACGCAGTATTTT; CDR3: CASSPTGTGKDTQYF
D: NA; J: TRBJ2-7; V: TRBV7-2; size: few; DNA: TGTGCCAGCAGCTTCGGATCGGGGGCTCCCCACGAGCAGTACTTC; CDR3: CASSFGSGAPHEQYF
D: TRBD2; J: TRBJ2-1; V: TRBV12-3/TRBV12-4; size: NA; DNA: TGTGCCAGCAGCGGACTAGCTATCTATGAGCAGTTCTTC; CDR3: CASSGLAIYEQFF